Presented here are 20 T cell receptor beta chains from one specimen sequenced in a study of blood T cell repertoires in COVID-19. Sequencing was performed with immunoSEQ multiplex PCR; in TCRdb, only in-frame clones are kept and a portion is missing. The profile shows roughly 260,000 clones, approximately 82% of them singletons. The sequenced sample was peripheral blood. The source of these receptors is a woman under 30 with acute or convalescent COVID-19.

CDR3 protein: CASSLISRSGNTIYF. For the CDR3, the DNA is TGTGCCAGCAGTTTAATCTCCCGCTCTGGAAACACCATATATTTT. J is TRBJ1-3 and V is TRBV6-5; unclear D gene. Germline loops: CDR1 MNHEY, CDR2 SVGAGI. The CDR3 has 15 amino acids. The ends were cut back, 4 bases at V and 0 bases at J, with 10 bases in the middle.

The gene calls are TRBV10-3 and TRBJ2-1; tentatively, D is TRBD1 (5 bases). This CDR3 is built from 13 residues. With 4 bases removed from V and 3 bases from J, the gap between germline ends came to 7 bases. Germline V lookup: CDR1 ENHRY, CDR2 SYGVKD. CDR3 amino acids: CAISGQNYNEQFF. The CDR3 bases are TGTGCCATCAGTGGACAGAACTACAATGAGCAGTTCTTC.

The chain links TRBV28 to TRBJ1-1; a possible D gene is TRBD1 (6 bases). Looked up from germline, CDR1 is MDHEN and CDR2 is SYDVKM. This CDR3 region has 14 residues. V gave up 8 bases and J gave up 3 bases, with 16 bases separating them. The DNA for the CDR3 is TGTGCCAGCGAGCCTACAGGGAGAGACACTGAAGCTTTCTTT. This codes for CASEPTGRDTEAFF.

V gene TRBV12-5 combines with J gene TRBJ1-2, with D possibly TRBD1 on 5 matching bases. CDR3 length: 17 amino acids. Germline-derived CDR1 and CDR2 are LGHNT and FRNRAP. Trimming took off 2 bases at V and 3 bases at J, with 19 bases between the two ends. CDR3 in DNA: TGTGCTAGTGGTTTGACCAGAGCCCTACTGACAGACTATGGCTACACCTTC. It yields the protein CASGLTRALLTDYGYTF.

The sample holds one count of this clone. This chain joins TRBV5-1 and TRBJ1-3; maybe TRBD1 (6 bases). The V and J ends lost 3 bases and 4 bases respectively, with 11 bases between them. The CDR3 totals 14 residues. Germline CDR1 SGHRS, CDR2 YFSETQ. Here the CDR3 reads CASSYPGAGNTIYF. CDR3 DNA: TGCGCCAGCAGCTACCCAGGGGCCGGAAACACCATATATTTT.

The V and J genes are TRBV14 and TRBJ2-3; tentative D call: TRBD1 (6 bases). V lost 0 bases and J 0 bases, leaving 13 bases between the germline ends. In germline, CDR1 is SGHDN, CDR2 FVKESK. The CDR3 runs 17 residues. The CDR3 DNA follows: TGTGCCAGCAGCCAAGATTGGATCAGGGGTAGCACAGATACGCAGTATTTT. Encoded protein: CASSQDWIRGSTDTQYF.

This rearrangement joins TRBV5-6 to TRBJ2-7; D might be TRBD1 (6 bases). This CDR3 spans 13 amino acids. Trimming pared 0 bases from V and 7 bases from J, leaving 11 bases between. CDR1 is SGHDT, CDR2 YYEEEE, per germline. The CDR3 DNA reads TGTGCCAGCAGCTTGGGGGGGCAGGGTGAGCAGTACTTC. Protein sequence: CASSLGGQGEQYF.

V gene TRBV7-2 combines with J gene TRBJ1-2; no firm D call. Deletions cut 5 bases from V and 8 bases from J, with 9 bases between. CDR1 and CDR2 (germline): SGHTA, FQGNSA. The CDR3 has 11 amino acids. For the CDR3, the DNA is TGTGCCAGCAGCCCATTGGAGGGCTACACCTTC. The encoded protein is CASSPLEGYTF.

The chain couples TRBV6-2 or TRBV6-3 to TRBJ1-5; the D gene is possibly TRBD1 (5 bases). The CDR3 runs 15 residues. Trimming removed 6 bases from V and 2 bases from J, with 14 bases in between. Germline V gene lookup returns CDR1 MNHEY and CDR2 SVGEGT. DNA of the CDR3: TGTGCCAGCAGCAACGGAGGGGTTGGCAATCAGCCCCAGCATTTT. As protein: CASSNGGVGNQPQHF.

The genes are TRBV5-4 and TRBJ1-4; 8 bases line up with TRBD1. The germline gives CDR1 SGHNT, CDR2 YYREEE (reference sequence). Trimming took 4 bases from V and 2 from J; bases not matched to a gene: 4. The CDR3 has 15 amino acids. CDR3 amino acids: CASSTRQGTNEKLFF. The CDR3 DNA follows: TGTGCCAGCAGCACCCGACAGGGGACTAATGAAAAACTGTTTTTT.

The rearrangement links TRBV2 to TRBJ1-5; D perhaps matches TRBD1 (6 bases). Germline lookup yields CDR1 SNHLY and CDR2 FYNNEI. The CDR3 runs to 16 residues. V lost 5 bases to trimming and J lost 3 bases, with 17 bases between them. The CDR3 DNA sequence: TGTGCCAGCAGTTCGCCGCCTGACAGGCCCAATCAGCCCCAGCATTTT. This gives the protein CASSSPPDRPNQPQHF.

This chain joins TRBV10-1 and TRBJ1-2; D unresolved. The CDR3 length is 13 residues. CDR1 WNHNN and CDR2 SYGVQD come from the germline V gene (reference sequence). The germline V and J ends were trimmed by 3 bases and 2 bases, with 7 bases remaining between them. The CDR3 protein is CASSEDGNYGYTF. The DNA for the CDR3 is TGCGCCAGCAGTGAAGACGGGAACTATGGCTACACCTTC.

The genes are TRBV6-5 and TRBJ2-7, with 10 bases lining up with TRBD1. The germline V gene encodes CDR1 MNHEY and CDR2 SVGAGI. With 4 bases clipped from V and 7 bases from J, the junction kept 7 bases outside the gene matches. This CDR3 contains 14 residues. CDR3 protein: CASSFGTGDGEQYF. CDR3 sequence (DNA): TGTGCCAGCAGTTTCGGGACAGGGGACGGGGAGCAGTACTTC.

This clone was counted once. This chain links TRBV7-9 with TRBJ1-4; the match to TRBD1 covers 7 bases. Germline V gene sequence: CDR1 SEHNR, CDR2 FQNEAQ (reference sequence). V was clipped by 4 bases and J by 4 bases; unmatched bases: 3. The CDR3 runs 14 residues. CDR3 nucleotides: TGTGCCAGCAGCTACGACAGGGTTAATGAAAAACTGTTTTTT. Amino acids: CASSYDRVNEKLFF.

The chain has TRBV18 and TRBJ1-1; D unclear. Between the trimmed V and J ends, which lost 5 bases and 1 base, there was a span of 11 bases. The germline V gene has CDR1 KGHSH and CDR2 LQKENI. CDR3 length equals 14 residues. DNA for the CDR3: TGTGCCAGCTCAAACCAGTCAGGGAACACTGAAGCTTTCTTT. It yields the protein CASSNQSGNTEAFF.

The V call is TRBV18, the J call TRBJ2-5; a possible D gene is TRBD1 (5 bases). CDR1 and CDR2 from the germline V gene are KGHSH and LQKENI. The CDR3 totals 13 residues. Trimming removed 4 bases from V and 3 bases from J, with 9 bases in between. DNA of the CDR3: TGTGCCAGCTCACAGGGGATAGAAGAGACCCAGTACTTC. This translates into CASSQGIEETQYF.

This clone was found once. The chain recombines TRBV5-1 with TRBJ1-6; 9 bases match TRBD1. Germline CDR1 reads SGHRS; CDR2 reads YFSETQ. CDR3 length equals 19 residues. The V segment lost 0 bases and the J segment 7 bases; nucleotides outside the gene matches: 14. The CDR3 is CASSLGLINRDRANSPLHF. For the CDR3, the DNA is TGCGCCAGCAGCTTGGGACTGATTAATCGGGACAGGGCCAATTCACCCCTCCACTTT.

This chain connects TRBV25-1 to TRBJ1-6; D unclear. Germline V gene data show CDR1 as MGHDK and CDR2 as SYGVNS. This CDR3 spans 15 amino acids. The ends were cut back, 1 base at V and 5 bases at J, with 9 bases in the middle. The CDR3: CASSESEQHNSPLHF. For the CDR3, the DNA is TGTGCCAGCAGTGAATCTGAACAGCATAATTCACCCCTCCACTTT.

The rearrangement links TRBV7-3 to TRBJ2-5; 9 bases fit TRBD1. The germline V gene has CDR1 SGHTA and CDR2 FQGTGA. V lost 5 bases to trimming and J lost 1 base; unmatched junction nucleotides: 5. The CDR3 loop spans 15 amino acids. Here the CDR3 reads CASSQGTGFQETQYF. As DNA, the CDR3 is TGTGCCAGCAGCCAGGGGACAGGGTTCCAAGAGACCCAGTACTTC.

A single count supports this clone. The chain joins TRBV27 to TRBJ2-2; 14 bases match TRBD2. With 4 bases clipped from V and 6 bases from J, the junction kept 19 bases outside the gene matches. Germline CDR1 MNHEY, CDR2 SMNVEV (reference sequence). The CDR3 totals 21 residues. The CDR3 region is CASSSPEGGTSGSRVAGELFF. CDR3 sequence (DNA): TGTGCCAGCAGTTCTCCAGAGGGGGGGACTAGCGGGAGTAGGGTCGCCGGGGAGCTGTTTTTT.